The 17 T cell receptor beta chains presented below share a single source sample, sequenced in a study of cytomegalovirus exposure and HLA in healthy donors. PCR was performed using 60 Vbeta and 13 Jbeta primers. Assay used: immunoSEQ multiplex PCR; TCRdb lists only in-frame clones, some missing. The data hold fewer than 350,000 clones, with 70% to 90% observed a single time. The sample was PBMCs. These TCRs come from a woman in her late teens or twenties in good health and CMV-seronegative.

The CDR3 here is CASIGGVNTEAFF. The CDR3, as DNA: TGTGCCAGCATCGGGGGGGTGAACACTGAAGCTTTCTTT. The rearrangement links TRBV6-1 to TRBJ1-1; a weak D match, TRBD1 (5 bases). The CDR3 covers 13 residues. The germline V and J ends were trimmed by 7 bases and 0 bases, with 9 bases remaining between them. Germline V gene lookup returns CDR1 MNHNS and CDR2 SASEGT.

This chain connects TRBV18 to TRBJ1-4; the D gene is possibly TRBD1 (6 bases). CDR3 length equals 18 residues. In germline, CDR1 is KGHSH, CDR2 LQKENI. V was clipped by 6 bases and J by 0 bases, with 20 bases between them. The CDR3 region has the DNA TGTGCCAGCTCCGAGAGTGTGGGGGCACCCGCAACTAATGAAAAACTGTTTTTT. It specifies CASSESVGAPATNEKLFF.

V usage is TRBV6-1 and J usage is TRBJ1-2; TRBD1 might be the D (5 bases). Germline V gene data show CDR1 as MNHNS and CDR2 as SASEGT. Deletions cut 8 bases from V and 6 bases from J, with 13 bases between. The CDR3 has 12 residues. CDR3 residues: CASFGGWNGYTF. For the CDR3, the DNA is TGTGCCAGCTTCGGGGGTTGGAATGGCTACACCTTC.

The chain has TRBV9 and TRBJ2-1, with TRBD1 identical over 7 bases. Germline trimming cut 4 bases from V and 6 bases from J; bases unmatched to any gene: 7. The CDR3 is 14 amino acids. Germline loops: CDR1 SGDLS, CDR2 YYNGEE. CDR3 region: CASSPETGPNEQFF. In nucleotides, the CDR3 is TGTGCCAGCAGCCCTGAGACAGGGCCCAATGAGCAGTTCTTC. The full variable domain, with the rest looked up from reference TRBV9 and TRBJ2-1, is DSGVTQTPKHLITATGQRVTLRCSPRSGDLSVYWYQQSLDQGLQFLIQYYNGEERAKGNILERFSAQQFPDLHSELNLSSLELGDSALYFCASSPETGPNEQFFGPGTRLTVL.

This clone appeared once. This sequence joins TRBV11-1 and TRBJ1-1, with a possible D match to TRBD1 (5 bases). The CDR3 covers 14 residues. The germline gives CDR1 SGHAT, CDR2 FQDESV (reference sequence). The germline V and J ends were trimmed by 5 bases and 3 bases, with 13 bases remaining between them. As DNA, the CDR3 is TGTGCCAGCAGCCTTCTCCGGGACTACACTGAAGCTTTCTTT. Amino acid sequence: CASSLLRDYTEAFF.

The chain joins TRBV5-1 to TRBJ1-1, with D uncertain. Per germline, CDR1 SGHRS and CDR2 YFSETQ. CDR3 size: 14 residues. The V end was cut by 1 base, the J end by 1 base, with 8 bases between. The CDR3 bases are TGCGCCAGCAGCTTGTTCTCAGGGAACACTGAAGCTTTCTTT. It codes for CASSLFSGNTEAFF.

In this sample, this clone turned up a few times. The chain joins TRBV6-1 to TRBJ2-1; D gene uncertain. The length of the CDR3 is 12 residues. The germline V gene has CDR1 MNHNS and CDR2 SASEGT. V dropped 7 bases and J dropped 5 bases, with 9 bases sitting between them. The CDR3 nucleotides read TGTGCCAGCACTGGGCAAAACAATGAGCAGTTCTTC. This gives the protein CASTGQNNEQFF.

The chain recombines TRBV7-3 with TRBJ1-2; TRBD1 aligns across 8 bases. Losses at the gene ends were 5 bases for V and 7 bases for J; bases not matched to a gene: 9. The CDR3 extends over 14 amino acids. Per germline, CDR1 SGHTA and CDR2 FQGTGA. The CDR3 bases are TGTGCCAGCAGCGATCGGACAGGGAAGGGTGGCTACACCTTC. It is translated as CASSDRTGKGGYTF.

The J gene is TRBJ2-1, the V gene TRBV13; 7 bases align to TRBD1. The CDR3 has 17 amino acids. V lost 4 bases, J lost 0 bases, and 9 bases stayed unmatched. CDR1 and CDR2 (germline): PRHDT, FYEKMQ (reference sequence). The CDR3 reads CASSSHRGQSSYNEQFF. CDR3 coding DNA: TGTGCCAGCAGCTCCCACAGGGGTCAGAGCTCCTACAATGAGCAGTTCTTC.

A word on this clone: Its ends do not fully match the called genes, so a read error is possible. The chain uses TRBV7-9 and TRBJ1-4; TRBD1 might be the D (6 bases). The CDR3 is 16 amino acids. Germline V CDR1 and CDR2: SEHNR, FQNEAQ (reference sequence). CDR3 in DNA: TGTTCCAGCAGCTGGACGATGACAGGTATTAATGAAAAACTGTTTTTT. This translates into CSSSWTMTGINEKLFF.

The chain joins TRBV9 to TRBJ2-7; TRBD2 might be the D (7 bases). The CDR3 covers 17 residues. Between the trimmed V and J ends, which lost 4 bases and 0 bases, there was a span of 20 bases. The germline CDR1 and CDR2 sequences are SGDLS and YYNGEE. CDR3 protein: CASSSAHGGGRSYEQYF. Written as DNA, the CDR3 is TGTGCCAGCAGCTCCGCCCATGGGGGGGGCCGCTCCTACGAGCAGTACTTC.

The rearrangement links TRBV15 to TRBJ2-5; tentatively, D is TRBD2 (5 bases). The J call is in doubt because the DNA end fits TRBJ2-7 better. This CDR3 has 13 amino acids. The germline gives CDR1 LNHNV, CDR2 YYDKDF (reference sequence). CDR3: CATSRNSADEQYF. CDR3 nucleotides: TGTGCCACCAGCAGAAACTCAGCGGACGAGCAGTACTTC.

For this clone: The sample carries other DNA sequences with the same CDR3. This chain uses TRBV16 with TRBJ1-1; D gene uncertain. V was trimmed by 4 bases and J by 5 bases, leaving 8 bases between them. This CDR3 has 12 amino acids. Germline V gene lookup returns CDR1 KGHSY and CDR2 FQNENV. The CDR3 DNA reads TGTGCCAGCAGCCCGGGAGGGACTGAAGCTTTCTTT. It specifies CASSPGGTEAFF.

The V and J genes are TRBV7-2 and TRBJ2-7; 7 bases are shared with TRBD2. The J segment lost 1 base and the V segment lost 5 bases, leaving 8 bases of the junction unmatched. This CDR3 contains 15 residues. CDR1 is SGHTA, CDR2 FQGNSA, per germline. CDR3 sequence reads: CASSPRSGVSYEQYF. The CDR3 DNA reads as TGTGCCAGCAGCCCTAGGAGCGGGGTATCCTACGAGCAGTACTTC.

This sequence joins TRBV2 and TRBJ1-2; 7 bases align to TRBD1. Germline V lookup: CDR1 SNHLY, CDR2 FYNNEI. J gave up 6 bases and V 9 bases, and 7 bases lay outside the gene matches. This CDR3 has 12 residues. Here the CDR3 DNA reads TGTGCCAGGAACCGGGACAGAGATGGCTACACCTTC. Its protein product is CARNRDRDGYTF.

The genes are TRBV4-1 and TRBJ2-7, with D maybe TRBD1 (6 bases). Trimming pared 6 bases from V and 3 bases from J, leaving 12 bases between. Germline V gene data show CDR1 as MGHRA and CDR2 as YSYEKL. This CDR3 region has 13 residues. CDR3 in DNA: TGCGCCAGCAGTCTGAACAGGGACTACGAGCAGTACTTC. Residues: CASSLNRDYEQYF.

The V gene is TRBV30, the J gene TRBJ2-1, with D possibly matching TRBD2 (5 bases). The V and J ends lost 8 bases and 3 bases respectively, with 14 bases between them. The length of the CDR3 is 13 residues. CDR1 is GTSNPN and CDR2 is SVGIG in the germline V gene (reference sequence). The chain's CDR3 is CAGTGSGYNEQFF. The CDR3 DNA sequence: TGTGCCGGTACGGGATCGGGCTACAATGAGCAGTTCTTC.